The sequence of this TCR beta chain was determined in a study of blood T cell repertoires in COVID-19 (TCRdb year 2020). With respect to the entire study: Samples from collaborators originated in the United States, Italy and Spain and spanned both the acute and convalescent phases of COVID-19. A de-identified subject ID, COVID-19 status, age in years and sex were almost always included in the sample metadata. Deeply sampled blood TCRbeta repertoires from subjects exposed to, actively infected with, or recovered from COVID-19 were included in the dataset. The material from the prospective study consisted of cDNA or gDNA derived from T cells, B-cell-depleted T cells, or PBMCs. The repertoires were released in a freely available public database meant as a resource for research on the immune response to SARS-CoV-2. Samples were obtained from the ongoing ImmuneRACE study (first 160 participants) and from 1,200 or so subjects provided by 6 global collaborators. Where HLA class I and class II types were available, the types were taken from metadata supplied by the sample provider, not from assay-based typing. Overall study results and their limits: The quantity of clinical and demographic metadata differed by source and by participant and was supplied without curation.

CDR1 MRHNA and CDR2 SNTAGT are derived from the germline V gene. V loses 5 bases, J loses 5 bases, and the germline ends lie 10 bases apart. Measured from the cysteine to the phenylalanine, the CDR3 is 13 residues long. Kept here is only the CDR3 DNA, which spans 39 bases and is read in frame from base 1. Samples from volunteer blood donors who had recovered from COVID-19 were contributed by a second Seattle source. The collaborating institutions used their own protocols to collect whole blood in K2EDTA tubes. Collaborator samples were shipped for TCRbeta analysis as frozen whole blood, isolated PBMCs, or DNA extracted from either sample type. As to this clone: There is no known antigen for this receptor. Nothing much larger sits one base from this clone, and base qualities are not available.

TCRbeta CDR3 regions were amplified from genomic DNA by means of the immunoSEQ Assay, a bias-controlled multiplex PCR. The study's own analysis went as follows. The number of nucleated cells in each sample was estimated from the amplification of reference gene primers within the assay. To quantify the absolute abundance of each unique TCRbeta CDR3 rearrangement, sequence reads were collapsed and filtered. For each sample, productive Simpson clonality was calculated as the square root of Simpson's diversity index across productive rearrangements. Entries here come from immuneACCESS through TCRdb and include only in-frame sequences with V and J called. Some clones fail to appear in such tables; in the studies checked, an unresolved V gene covers under half of the shortfall, and the cause of the remainder is unknown. V, J and clone size were drawn from that table, and D and trimming were deduced from the DNA. The sample records roughly 70,000 clones, roughly 80% of which are singletons. Jointly, the top ten make up 18% of the sample.

This chain is built from TRBV6-4 and TRBJ1-5, with a tentative D gene TRBD1 over 6 matching bases. Sequencing used peripheral blood. This TCR derives from a man between 65 and 85 years old who had recovered from COVID-19. The nucleotide sequence is TGTGCCAGCAGTAAATCAGGGGATCAGCCCCAGCATTTT. Its product reads: CASSKSGDQPQHF.